This T cell receptor beta chain came from a study of cytomegalovirus exposure and HLA in healthy donors. General study findings and limits: Follow-up analysis later connected one missense variant in DCLRE1C with trimming of TCR beta V- and J-genes. Confirmation in vitro established that three CMV-associated chains were specific for CMV antigens.

Primers: 60 Vbeta forward and 13 Jbeta reverse. Measured with immunoSEQ multiplex PCR; TCRdb has only the in-frame clones, and not every one. The sample yields 100,000 to 150,000 clones, about 68% seen once. Germline V gene data show CDR1 as MNHEY and CDR2 as SMNVEV (reference sequence). Trimming shortened V by 3 bases and J by 2 bases, and 20 bases separated the two germline ends. The CDR3 sequence is 17 residues long. Note on this clone: What it recognizes is unknown.

Nominally healthy donors were sampled, though unrecorded immune exposures were likely. Sample: PBMCs. The TCR comes from a man aged 35-49 years in good health and CMV-seropositive. The V and J genes are TRBV27 and TRBJ2-7; possibly TRBD1 for D (6 bases). The CDR3 spells CASSLGPIGQRAYEQYF. For the CDR3, the DNA is TGTGCCAGCAGTTTGGGACCCATCGGACAGAGAGCCTACGAGCAGTACTTC.